A single sample gave rise to the 18 T cell receptor beta chains below, sequenced in a study of CD8 T cells in ankylosing spondylitis. No antigen has been identified for these receptors. Each CDR3 protein gets one entry after TCRdb re-called the 5' RACE reads with MiXCR. The data show 800,000 to 900,000 distinct CDR3 sequences, 10% to 15% seen once. Study conclusions and caveats: Ankylosing spondylitis blood seemed to carry a telltale TCR beta motif made of about 8 highly homologous variants.

Material: blood, either unsorted or a sorted T cell fraction (not recorded which). The receptors were gathered from a male donor with ankylosing spondylitis.

The chain links TRBV18 to TRBJ2-5, with D possibly TRBD2 on 6 matching bases. The germline V gene has CDR1 KGHSH and CDR2 LQKENI. This CDR3 spans 14 amino acids. The V and J ends lost 5 bases and 1 base respectively, with 11 bases between them. CDR3 coding DNA: TGTGCCAGCTCAGTCACTAGCTTCCAAGAGACCCAGTACTTC. Its translation: CASSVTSFQETQYF.

The chain links TRBV11-2 to TRBJ2-5; D may be TRBD1 or TRBD2 (6 bases each). This CDR3 spans 17 amino acids. Germline CDR1 and CDR2: SGHAT and FQNNGV. Trimming cost V 1 base and J 2 bases, with 17 bases left between them. The CDR3 DNA reads as TGTGCCAGCAGCTTAGGACCGGGACGGAGGGGGCAAGAGACCCAGTACTTC. It codes for CASSLGPGRRGQETQYF. The whole variable domain, filled in from reference TRBV11-2 and TRBJ2-5, reads EAGVAQSPRYKIIEKRQSVAFWCNPISGHATLYWYQQILGQGPKLLIQFQNNGVVDDSQLPKDRFSAERLKGVDSTLKIQPAKLEDSAVYLCASSLGPGRRGQETQYFGPGTRLLVL.

The table lists this clonotype with a few counts. This chain connects TRBV5-1 to TRBJ2-1; no clear D. Trimming cost V 2 bases and J 2 bases, with 14 bases left between them. The CDR3 is 16 residues long. From germline, CDR1 is SGHRS and CDR2 YFSETQ. In DNA, the CDR3 is TGCGCCAGCAGCTTAAACCCCCTAGGAACCTACAATGAGCAGTTCTTC. It is translated as CASSLNPLGTYNEQFF.

This clonotype was observed many times. The V gene is TRBV27, the J gene TRBJ1-2; no firm D call. The CDR3 contains 15 residues. Germline loops: CDR1 MNHEY, CDR2 SMNVEV (reference sequence). The V and J ends lost 4 bases and 1 base respectively, with 13 bases between them. The CDR3 DNA follows: TGTGCCAGCAGTTACCTGGACGGAATTAACTATGGCTACACCTTC. Translation gives CASSYLDGINYGYTF.

This clonotype was counted many times. The rearrangement links TRBV7-9 to TRBJ2-6; D not resolved. V was shortened by 2 bases and J by 2 bases, with 7 bases between the two germline ends. Germline CDR1 is SEHNR and CDR2 is FQNEAQ (reference sequence). This CDR3 spans 15 amino acids. The CDR3 sequence: CASSLNHPGANVLTF. The CDR3 region has the DNA TGTGCCAGCAGCTTAAACCACCCTGGGGCCAACGTCCTGACTTTC.

This chain joins TRBV29-1 and TRBJ1-2, with 10 positions matching TRBD1. Germline assignment: CDR1 SQVTM and CDR2 ANQGSEA. The trim removed 7 bases at V and 4 bases at J, leaving 6 bases unmatched. The length of the CDR3 is 13 residues. Here the CDR3 reads CSASRDRGYGYTF. CDR3 DNA sequence: TGCAGCGCCTCCAGGGACAGGGGCTATGGCTACACCTTC.

This clonotype has just a few counts. The V call is TRBV20-1, the J call TRBJ2-5; D may correspond to TRBD1 or TRBD2 (6 bases each). CDR1 and CDR2 (germline): DFQATT, SNEGSKA (reference sequence). This CDR3 is 14 amino acids long. With 5 bases removed from V and 7 bases from J, the gap between germline ends came to 20 bases. The CDR3 DNA sequence: TGCAGTGCTTATGACAGGAGGGGTCAATGGACCCAGTACTTC. It specifies CSAYDRRGQWTQYF.

Only one count was recorded for this clonotype. The V and J genes are TRBV5-1 and TRBJ2-7; 10 bases fit TRBD2. This CDR3 contains 20 residues. CDR1 is SGHRS and CDR2 is YFSETQ in the germline V gene. With V trimmed by 3 bases and J by 1 base, 19 bases remained unmatched. The CDR3 bases are TGCGCCAGCAGCTCCCGCCGCCTCGAGGGACTACTAGCGGGGTCCTACGAGCAGTACTTC. It is translated as CASSSRRLEGLLAGSYEQYF.

This clonotype was seen more than once but under ten times. The genes are TRBV10-3 and TRBJ2-1; no clear D gene. Germline CDR1 reads ENHRY; CDR2 reads SYGVKD. This CDR3 region has 14 residues. V was shortened by 4 bases and J by 3 bases, with 10 bases between the two germline ends. The CDR3 nucleotides read TGTGCCATCAGTGCCGGCCCGGTCTACAATGAGCAGTTCTTC. It codes for CAISAGPVYNEQFF.

J is TRBJ1-6 and V is TRBV5-1, with TRBD1 identical over 8 bases. The germline V gene encodes CDR1 SGHRS and CDR2 YFSETQ. V trimming: 6 bases; J trimming: 4 bases; junction bases outside the gene matches: 9. This CDR3 comprises 16 residues. CDR3: CASTGDRGRYNSPLHF. CDR3 DNA: TGCGCCAGCACCGGAGACAGGGGTCGGTATAATTCACCCCTCCACTTT.

This sequence joins TRBV5-1 and TRBJ1-1; perhaps TRBD1 as D (5 bases). CDR3 length: 15 residues. V lost 0 bases to trimming and J lost 3 bases, with 12 bases between them. Germline V gives CDR1 SGHRS, CDR2 YFSETQ. CDR3: CASSLDSPGHTEAFF. CDR3 DNA: TGCGCCAGCAGCTTGGATTCCCCAGGGCACACTGAAGCTTTCTTT.

This clonotype has ten or more counts. V and J are TRBV20-1 and TRBJ2-1; TRBD2 agrees at 9 bases. CDR3 length: 15 amino acids. With 3 bases clipped from V and 4 bases from J, the junction kept 7 bases outside the gene matches. Germline V gene data show CDR1 as DFQATT and CDR2 as SNEGSKA (reference sequence). The CDR3 reads CSARRSSGAYNEQFF. The CDR3 bases are TGCAGTGCTAGGAGGTCTAGCGGGGCGTACAATGAGCAGTTCTTC.

This clonotype has at least ten counts. J is TRBJ2-1 and V is TRBV6-1; 13 nucleotides match TRBD2. Germline V gene sequence: CDR1 MNHNS, CDR2 SASEGT. The V gene end was trimmed by 6 bases and the J gene end by 8 bases; junction bases not matched to a gene: 7. This CDR3 contains 15 residues. CDR3 sequence reads: CASSKLAGGRYEQFF. In DNA, the CDR3 is TGTGCCAGCAGCAAACTAGCGGGAGGGAGGTATGAGCAGTTCTTC.

Only one count was recorded for this clonotype. The gene calls are TRBV24-1 and TRBJ2-5; 10 nucleotides agree with TRBD1. CDR3 length equals 14 residues. Germline-derived CDR1 and CDR2 are KGHDR and SFDVKD. J lost 5 bases, V lost 5 bases, and 4 bases had no gene match. In DNA form, the CDR3 reads TGTGCCACCAGTGCCACGGACAGGGGGGAGACCCAGTACTTC. Amino acids: CATSATDRGETQYF.

The V and J genes are TRBV20-1 and TRBJ1-4, with D perhaps matching TRBD1 (5 bases). The CDR3 is 15 residues long. With 6 bases removed from V and 5 bases from J, the gap between germline ends came to 19 bases. Germline CDR1 DFQATT, CDR2 SNEGSKA (reference sequence). CDR3 in DNA: TGCAGTGCCCTCGCCAGGCGGGGGGAGAATGAAAAACTGTTTTTT. Amino acids: CSALARRGENEKLFF.

The V call is TRBV20-1, the J call TRBJ1-3, with D possibly matching TRBD1 (5 bases). The V end was cut by 5 bases, the J end by 3 bases, with 14 bases between. The CDR3 runs to 14 residues. Germline CDR1 reads DFQATT; CDR2 reads SNEGSKA (reference sequence). The DNA for the CDR3 is TGCAGTGCTCAGGGTGGGAGTGGTGGAAACACCATATATTTT. The encoded protein is CSAQGGSGGNTIYF.

There are many counts of this clonotype. The rearrangement links TRBV20-1 to TRBJ2-7; D remains unclear. Germline CDR1 DFQATT, CDR2 SNEGSKA (reference sequence). CDR3 length: 13 amino acids. V was trimmed by 5 bases and J by 0 bases, leaving 11 bases between them. CDR3 protein: CSALSDFSYEQYF. As DNA, the CDR3 is TGCAGTGCTTTATCCGACTTCTCCTACGAGCAGTACTTC.

The rearrangement joins TRBV20-1 to TRBJ2-3, with 9 positions matching TRBD1. Trimming took 5 bases from V and 6 from J; bases not matched to a gene: 9. The length of the CDR3 is 14 residues. Germline V gene lookup returns CDR1 DFQATT and CDR2 SNEGSKA (reference sequence). The CDR3 reads CSASGQGPWDTQYF. The CDR3 DNA is TGCAGTGCTTCAGGACAGGGGCCATGGGATACGCAGTATTTT.